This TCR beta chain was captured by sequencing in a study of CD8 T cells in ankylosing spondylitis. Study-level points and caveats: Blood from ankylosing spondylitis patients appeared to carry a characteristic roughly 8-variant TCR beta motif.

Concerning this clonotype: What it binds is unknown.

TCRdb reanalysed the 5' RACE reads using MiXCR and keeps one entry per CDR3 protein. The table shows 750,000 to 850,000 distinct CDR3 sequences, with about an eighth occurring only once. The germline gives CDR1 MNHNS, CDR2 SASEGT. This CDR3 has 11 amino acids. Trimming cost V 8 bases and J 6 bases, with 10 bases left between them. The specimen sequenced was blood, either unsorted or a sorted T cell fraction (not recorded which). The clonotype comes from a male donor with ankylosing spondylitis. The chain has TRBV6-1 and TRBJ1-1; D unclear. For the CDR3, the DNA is TGTGCCAGCCTGTTTCGGGCTGAAGCTTTCTTT. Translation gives CASLFRAEAFF.